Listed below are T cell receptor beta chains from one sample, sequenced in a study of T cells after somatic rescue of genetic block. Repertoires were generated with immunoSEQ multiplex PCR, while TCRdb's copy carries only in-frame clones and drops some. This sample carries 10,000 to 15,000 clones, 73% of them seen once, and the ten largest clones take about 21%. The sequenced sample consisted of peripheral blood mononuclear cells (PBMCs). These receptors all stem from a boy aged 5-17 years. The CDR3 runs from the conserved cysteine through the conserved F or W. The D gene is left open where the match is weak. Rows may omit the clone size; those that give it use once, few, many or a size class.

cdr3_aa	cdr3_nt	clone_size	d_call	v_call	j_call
CASSGLAGGVTDTQYF	TGTGCCAGCAGCGGACTAGCGGGAGGGGTGACAGATACGCAGTATTTT	-	TRBD2	TRBV7-9	TRBJ2-3
CASRGGGQETQYF	TGTGCCAGCAGAGGGGGGGGCCAAGAGACCCAGTACTTC	once	-	TRBV28	TRBJ2-5
CASSYRGQLNTEAFF	TGTGCCAGCAGTTACCGGGGACAGTTGAACACTGAAGCTTTCTTT	-	TRBD1	TRBV6-6	TRBJ1-1
CASSPFRAGAFYNEQFF	TGTGCCAGCTCACCCTTCCGAGCGGGGGCGTTTTACAATGAGCAGTTCTTC	-	TRBD2	TRBV18	TRBJ2-1
CASSLGPGQAGAVEQFF	TGCGCCAGCAGCTTGGGCCCGGGACAGGCGGGGGCTGTTGAGCAGTTCTTC	-	-	TRBV5-1	TRBJ2-1
CASSPGTSGRASGGELFF	TGTGCCAGCAGCCCCGGGACTAGCGGGAGGGCCTCAGGCGGGGAGCTGTTTTTT	once	TRBD2	TRBV7-3	TRBJ2-2
CASSSQDPGIQYF	TGTGCCAGCAGTTCCCAAGATCCGGGCATTCAGTACTTC	medium-sized	-	TRBV6-5	TRBJ2-4
CSVETGGETQYF	TGCAGCGTTGAAACAGGAGGGGAGACCCAGTACTTC	-	-	TRBV29-1	TRBJ2-5
CAWSRHLFNEQFF	TGTGCCTGGAGCCGCCACCTTTTCAATGAGCAGTTCTTC	-	-	TRBV30	TRBJ2-1
CASSYPRQGEETQYF	TGTGCCAGCAGTTACCCGCGACAGGGGGAAGAGACCCAGTACTTC	few	TRBD1	TRBV6-7	TRBJ2-5
CASSLGTGRDQETQYF	TGTGCCAGCAGTTTAGGTACAGGGAGGGACCAAGAGACCCAGTACTTC	-	-	TRBV27	TRBJ2-5
CASSRRDMSSYNSPLHF	TGTGCCAGCAGCCGCCGGGACATGAGCTCCTATAATTCACCCCTCCACTTT	-	-	TRBV5-5	TRBJ1-6
CASNSGVPNYGYTF	TGTGCCAGCAACTCCGGGGTTCCTAACTATGGCTACACCTTC	once	-	TRBV2	TRBJ1-2
CASSLEGRPPYEQYF	TGTGCCAGCAGCTTAGAGGGGAGGCCACCCTACGAGCAGTACTTC	few	-	TRBV7-3	TRBJ2-7
CASSPPGTEQYF	TGTGCCAGCTCACCACCTGGGACAGAGCAGTACTTC	-	-	TRBV18	TRBJ2-7
CASSLGVDGTDTQYF	TGTGCCAGCAGCTTGGGTGTTGATGGCACAGATACGCAGTATTTT	-	-	TRBV5-6	TRBJ2-3
CASSLPQVFSSYNEQFF	TGTGCCAGCAGTTTACCTCAGGTATTCAGCTCCTACAATGAGCAGTTCTTC	-	-	TRBV28	TRBJ2-1
CASSYGDRALNTEAFF	TGTGCCAGCAGTTACGGGGACCGGGCCTTGAACACTGAAGCTTTCTTT	few	-	TRBV6-5	TRBJ1-1
CASSPPPWTEGYTF	TGTGCCAGCTCACCACCGCCGTGGACGGAAGGCTACACCTTC	medium-sized	-	TRBV18	TRBJ1-2
CASSPPGQVGNTEAFF	TGTGCCAGCAGCCCCCCCGGACAGGTTGGAAACACTGAAGCTTTCTTT	-	TRBD1	TRBV7-9	TRBJ1-1
CASSIRDPDTQYF	TGCGCCAGCAGCATCAGGGACCCAGATACGCAGTATTTT	-	-	TRBV5-1	TRBJ2-3
CASSHTPDSYEQYF	TGTGCCAGCTCACACACCCCCGACTCCTACGAGCAGTACTTC	-	-	TRBV18	TRBJ2-7
CASSREGETQYF	TGTGCCAGCAGTAGGGAGGGCGAGACCCAGTACTTC	-	TRBD2	TRBV2	TRBJ2-5
CASSPDYTQETQYF	TGTGCCAGTAGTCCGGACTATACGCAAGAGACCCAGTACTTC	-	-	TRBV19	TRBJ2-5
CASSERRNDYFISTGELFF	TGTGCCAGCAGCGAACGTCGCAACGATTATTTCATTTCCACCGGGGAGCTGTTTTTT	-	-	TRBV7-6	TRBJ2-2
CASSSPSRGTIGINYGYTF	TGTGCCAGCAGTTCCCCCTCCAGGGGTACCATAGGAATAAACTATGGCTACACCTTC	-	-	TRBV28	TRBJ1-2
CASKASGGPPYEQYF	TGTGCCAGTAAGGCTAGCGGGGGACCACCCTACGAGCAGTACTTC	few	TRBD2	TRBV19	TRBJ2-7
CASSLLGMVSGELFF	TGCGCCAGCAGCTTGCTAGGGATGGTGTCCGGGGAGCTGTTTTTT	-	-	TRBV5-1	TRBJ2-2
CASSLKTSGRRETQYF	TGTGCCAGCAGCTTAAAAACTAGCGGGAGAAGGGAGACCCAGTACTTC	few	TRBD2	TRBV7-3	TRBJ2-5
CASSYSRGGGETQYF	TGTGCCAGCAGTTACTCCCGGGGAGGGGGTGAGACCCAGTACTTC	once	-	TRBV6-5	TRBJ2-5
CASSAGQGVEQYF	TGTGCCAGCAGCGCGGGACAGGGGGTCGAGCAGTACTTC	-	TRBD1	TRBV6-5	TRBJ2-7
CASSPMGRGGSVHNEQFF	TGTGCCAGCAGCCCCATGGGGCGGGGGGGCTCCGTCCACAATGAGCAGTTCTTC	-	TRBD2	TRBV6-4	TRBJ2-1
CASSLTGNANNEQFF	TGTGCCAGCAGTTTAACAGGGAATGCGAACAATGAGCAGTTCTTC	medium-sized	-	TRBV28	TRBJ2-1
CASSLDRVATNEKLFF	TGCGCCAGCAGCTTGGACAGAGTTGCAACTAATGAAAAACTGTTTTTT	-	-	TRBV5-1	TRBJ1-4
CAWSVGGNTIYF	TGTGCCTGGAGTGTTGGGGGAAACACCATATATTTT	-	-	TRBV30	TRBJ1-3
CASSLNGQGNTEAFF	TGTGCCAGCAGCTTAAACGGACAGGGAAACACTGAAGCTTTCTTT	-	TRBD1	TRBV7-3	TRBJ1-1
CAISLGETQYF	TGTGCCATCAGTCTAGGGGAGACCCAGTACTTC	-	-	TRBV10-3	TRBJ2-5
CASSQEILGRGENGYTF	TGCGCCAGCAGCCAAGAAATCCTCGGCAGGGGAGAGAATGGCTACACCTTC	-	-	TRBV4-1	TRBJ1-2
CASRNPGLGRLYEQYF	TGTGCCAGCAGAAACCCGGGACTAGGCCGTCTCTACGAGCAGTACTTC	-	TRBD2	TRBV7-8	TRBJ2-7
CAWSVARAHSPLHF	TGTGCCTGGAGTGTAGCGCGGGCCCATTCACCCCTCCACTTT	few	-	TRBV30	TRBJ1-6
CATSRTGASYNEQFF	TGTGCCACCAGCAGGACAGGGGCCTCCTACAATGAGCAGTTCTTC	-	TRBD1	TRBV15	TRBJ2-1
CASSPAIGLDTGELFF	TGTGCCAGCAGCCCAGCCATAGGGCTAGACACCGGGGAGCTGTTTTTT	-	-	TRBV5-4	TRBJ2-2
CASSPGAGGHQETQYF	TGTGCCAGCAGCCCGGGTGCGGGGGGCCATCAAGAGACCCAGTACTTC	few	TRBD2	TRBV5-5	TRBJ2-5
CASSGGLNIQYF	TGTGCCAGCAGTGGAGGGTTAAACATTCAGTACTTC	-	-	TRBV25-1	TRBJ2-4
CASSWNGYNEQFF	TGCGCCAGCAGCTGGAATGGCTACAATGAGCAGTTCTTC	-	-	TRBV5-1	TRBJ2-1
CASSAGKGRNQPQHF	TGCGCCAGCAGCGCAGGGAAAGGGCGCAATCAGCCCCAGCATTTT	few	-	TRBV10-1	TRBJ1-5
CASSLGAGYGYTF	TGTGCCAGCAGCTTAGGGGCGGGATATGGCTACACCTTC	-	-	TRBV7-8	TRBJ1-2
CASSLSPEAFF	TGTGCCAGCAGCTTATCCCCTGAAGCTTTCTTT	few	-	TRBV7-9	TRBJ1-1
CASSPPRLAGTTETQYF	TGTGCCAGCAGTCCCCCCCGACTAGCGGGAACCACTGAGACCCAGTACTTC	-	TRBD2	TRBV27	TRBJ2-5
CASSQSTSPYEQYF	TGCGCCAGCAGTCAATCAACCAGTCCCTACGAGCAGTACTTC	-	-	TRBV23-1	TRBJ2-7
CASSYVRGRETQYF	TGTGCCAGCAGTTACGTTCGGGGCAGGGAGACCCAGTACTTC	-	-	TRBV6-5	TRBJ2-5
CASSFVSPYMYF	TGTGCCAGCAGCTTTGTCAGCCCCTATATGTACTTC	-	-	TRBV7-8	TRBJ2-7
CATSRVGLYPNTGELFF	TGTGCCACCAGCAGAGTAGGCCTCTACCCGAACACCGGGGAGCTGTTTTTT	-	-	TRBV15	TRBJ2-2